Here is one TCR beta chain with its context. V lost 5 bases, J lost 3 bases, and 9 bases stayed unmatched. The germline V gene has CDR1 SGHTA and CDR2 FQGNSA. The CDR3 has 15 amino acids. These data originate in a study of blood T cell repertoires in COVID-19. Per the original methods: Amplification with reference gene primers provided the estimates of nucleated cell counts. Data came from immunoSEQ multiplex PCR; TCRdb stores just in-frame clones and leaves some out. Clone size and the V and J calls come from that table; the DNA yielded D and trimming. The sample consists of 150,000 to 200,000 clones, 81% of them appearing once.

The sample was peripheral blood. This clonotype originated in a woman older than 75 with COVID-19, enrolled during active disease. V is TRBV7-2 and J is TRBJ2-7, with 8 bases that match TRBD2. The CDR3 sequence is CASSQARGGRYEQYF. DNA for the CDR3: TGTGCCAGCAGCCAAGCCCGGGGGGGACGCTACGAGCAGTACTTC.